Listed here are 8 T cell receptor gamma chains from one sample, sequenced in a study of Vδ1+ human thymocytes. General study results and limits: Thymic TRG and TRD repertoires appeared highly polyclonal, with Gaussian CDR3 length distributions.

No antigens are known for them. Extracted RNA was reverse transcribed into cDNA. CDR3 amplicons came from multiplex PCR with pooled V-gene forward and constant-region reverse primers. TCRdb re-processed the multiplex PCR reads via CATT. The sample records more than 35,000 gamma-chain clones, around 20% being singletons. Sequences were obtained from Vdelta1+ gamma-delta thymocytes from the thymus. The subset was: FACS-sorted CD3+ TCRalphabeta- TCRVdelta1+ TCRVdelta2- thymocytes. These receptors all stem from a girl less than two years old who had congenital heart surgery.

The table lists this clone with many counts. The chain combines TRGV8 with TRGJ1 or TRGJ2. CDR1 VENAVY and CDR2 YDSYNSRV come from the germline V gene. This CDR3 contains 12 residues. Trimming at V came to 4 bases and at J to 4 bases, leaving 4 bases not matched to a gene. This chain's CDR3 is CATWDEYYKKLF. The CDR3 DNA sequence: TGTGCCACCTGGGACGAATATTATAAGAAACTCTTT.

V usage is TRGV3 and J usage is TRGJ1 or TRGJ2. The CDR3 length is 12 residues. J lost 3 bases, V lost 9 bases, and 8 bases had no gene match. Germline loops: CDR1 VTNTFY, CDR2 YDVSTARD (reference sequence). The CDR3 DNA follows: TGTGCCACCCGGAACCTTTATTATAAGAAACTCTTT. Its protein is CATRNLYYKKLF.

This clone showed up just a few times. The gene calls are TRGV8 and TRGJ1 or TRGJ2. The CDR3 totals 11 residues. Germline CDR1 and CDR2: VENAVY and YDSYNSRV. The V and J ends lost 6 bases and 16 bases, in that order; junction bases with no gene match: 15. The CDR3 here is CATWWVLGPLF. The CDR3 DNA is TGTGCCACCTGGTGGGTGCTGGGCCCTCTCTTT.

The chain couples TRGV4 to TRGJ1 or TRGJ2. The length of the CDR3 is 12 residues. CDR1 EGSTGY and CDR2 YDSYTSSV come from the germline V gene. The V segment lost 4 bases and the J segment 5 bases; nucleotides outside the gene matches: 5. The CDR3 reads CATWDLHYKKLF. DNA of the CDR3: TGTGCCACCTGGGACCTACATTATAAGAAACTCTTT.

This clone was observed a handful of times. The J gene is TRGJ1 or TRGJ2, the V gene TRGV9. V was clipped by 11 bases and J by 14 bases; unmatched bases: 12. This CDR3 spans 9 amino acids. Per germline, CDR1 GITISATS and CDR2 ISYDGTV (reference sequence). CDR3 residues: CASPIGELF. The CDR3 nucleotides are TGTGCCTCCCCAATTGGTGAACTCTTT.

As for this clone: Other nucleotide sequences in the sample specify the same CDR3. The chain employs TRGV3 and TRGJ1 or TRGJ2. The V gene end was trimmed by 4 bases and the J gene end by 3 bases; junction bases not matched to a gene: 9. CDR1 is VTNTFY and CDR2 is YDVSTARD in the germline V gene (reference sequence). The CDR3 has 14 amino acids. DNA of the CDR3: TGTGCCACCTGGGATAGGCGTTGTTATTATAAGAAACTCTTT. This encodes CATWDRRCYYKKLF.

The rearrangement uses TRGV4 and TRGJP2. The CDR3 extends over 17 amino acids. After removal of 4 bases from V and 3 bases from J, the junction contained 14 bases not matched to a gene. The germline CDR1 and CDR2 sequences are EGSTGY and YDSYTSSV. The DNA of the CDR3 is TGTGCCACCTGGGACGGGCCCAATCAAGGTAGTGATTGGATCAAGACGTTT. This codes for CATWDGPNQGSDWIKTF.

Only a few counts were recorded for this clone. The same CDR3 arises from other DNA sequences in this sample as well. The rearrangement uses TRGV9 and TRGJ1 or TRGJ2. CDR1 is GITISATS and CDR2 is ISYDGTV in the germline V gene (reference sequence). The CDR3 is 14 residues long. The V segment lost 0 bases and the J segment 0 bases; nucleotides outside the gene matches: 2. CDR3 loop: CALWEVLNYYKKLF. Here the CDR3 DNA reads TGTGCCTTGTGGGAGGTGTTGAATTATTATAAGAAACTCTTT.